Following are 20 T cell receptor beta chains from one sample sequenced in a study of siplizumab effects on memory and regulatory T cells (dated by TCRdb to between 2018 and 2020). The library was obtained by the immunoSEQ multiplex PCR assay. TCRdb carries this immuneACCESS record with in-frame sequences only. Its versions omit some clonotypes, under half of them owing to an unresolved V gene in the studies checked, with the rest unexplained. Across this sample there are around 100,000 clones, with nearly 95% seen only once. The biggest ten clones account for 0.6% to 0.7% of the sample. The sample taken for sequencing was Tregs sorted from blood. These receptors all come from a human donor in good health.

The chain combines TRBV11-3 with TRBJ2-1; D remains ambiguous. The CDR3 loop spans 12 amino acids. The germline V gene encodes CDR1 SGHNT and CDR2 YENEEA. The V and J ends lost 8 bases and 5 bases respectively, with 10 bases between them. CDR3 DNA sequence: TGTGCCAGCTTGGGTGTTGACAATGAGCAGTTCTTC. This codes for CASLGVDNEQFF.

The rearrangement uses TRBV29-1 and TRBJ2-2; no definite D call. This CDR3 region has 12 residues. CDR1 is SQVTM, CDR2 ANQGSEA, per germline. Trimming removed 5 bases at V and 5 bases at J, with 9 bases between. This chain's CDR3 is CSVRRFTGELFF. In nucleotides, the CDR3 is TGCAGCGTTCGAAGGTTTACCGGGGAGCTGTTTTTT.

The gene calls are TRBV10-3 and TRBJ2-7, with TRBD1 identical over 12 bases. V dropped 5 bases and J dropped 7; count of bases not matched to a gene: 6. The CDR3 sequence is 14 residues long. The germline CDR1 and CDR2 sequences are ENHRY and SYGVKD. CDR3 bases: TGTGCCATCAGTCGGGGACAGGGGGCTGGTGAGCAGTACTTC. Its translation is CAISRGQGAGEQYF.

This chain's CDR3 is CASSRPNTIYF. In DNA, the CDR3 is TGTGCCAGTAGTCGGCCGAACACCATATATTTT. The genes are TRBV19 and TRBJ1-3, with D unclear. This CDR3 has 11 amino acids. CDR1 is LNHDA, CDR2 SQIVND, per germline (reference sequence). V gave up 5 bases and J gave up 7 bases, with 6 bases separating them.

A few counts support this clone. Other DNA variants within this sample encode the same CDR3. The chain recombines TRBV5-1 with TRBJ2-5; no clear D gene. Deletions cut 0 bases from V and 5 bases from J, with 5 bases between. Germline lookup yields CDR1 SGHRS and CDR2 YFSETQ. The CDR3 spans 12 residues. The CDR3 sequence: CASSLAGETQYF. DNA for the CDR3: TGCGCCAGCAGCTTGGCCGGGGAGACCCAGTACTTC.

The CDR3 region is CASSIQASGSYEQYF. Written as DNA, the CDR3 is TGTGCCAGTAGTATCCAGGCTAGCGGGAGCTACGAGCAGTACTTC. The rearrangement uses TRBV19 and TRBJ2-7; TRBD2 matches 10 bases. This CDR3 has 15 amino acids. CDR1 LNHDA and CDR2 SQIVND come from the germline V gene (reference sequence). V was pared by 3 bases and J by 3 bases, with 5 bases of the junction left unmatched. The entire variable domain, with the rest obtained from reference TRBV19 and TRBJ2-7, is as follows: DGGITQSPKYLFRKEGQNVTLSCEQNLNHDAMYWYRQDPGQGLRLIYYSQIVNDFQKGDIAEGYSVSREKKESFPLTVTSAQKNPTAFYLCASSIQASGSYEQYFGPGTRLTVT.

This chain links TRBV5-1 with TRBJ2-3, with D tentatively TRBD2 (5 bases). Looked up from germline, CDR1 is SGHRS and CDR2 is YFSETQ. This CDR3 spans 16 amino acids. The V and J ends lost 1 base and 0 bases respectively, with 12 bases between them. In nucleotides, the CDR3 is TGCGCCAGCAGCTTGTTCGGGGTCTCTAGCACAGATACGCAGTATTTT. It encodes CASSLFGVSSTDTQYF.

The chain couples TRBV11-3 to TRBJ1-1; D may be TRBD1 (5 bases). V was trimmed by 5 bases and J by 1 base, leaving 20 bases between them. Germline CDR1 SGHNT, CDR2 YENEEA. This CDR3 comprises 17 residues. The CDR3 DNA reads as TGTGCCAGCAGCGTCCGGGACCTCGGTTATCAGAACACTGAAGCTTTCTTT. This sequence encodes CASSVRDLGYQNTEAFF.

The rearrangement uses TRBV7-3 and TRBJ2-1, with TRBD2 identical over 9 bases. This CDR3 contains 15 residues. Per germline, CDR1 SGHTA and CDR2 FQGTGA. V was clipped by 5 bases and J by 7 bases; unmatched bases: 9. The CDR3 loop is CASSPRAGGWNEQFF. CDR3 DNA: TGTGCCAGCAGCCCGAGAGCGGGGGGTTGGAATGAGCAGTTCTTC.

This clone was found once. This sequence joins TRBV21-1 and TRBJ2-5; the table assigns TRBD2, which was not confirmed against the DNA. TRBV21-1 is annotated as a pseudogene. The CDR3 totals 14 residues. CDR3 sequence reads: CARGTSGGEETQYF. The DNA of the CDR3 is TGTGCCAGAGGGACTAGCGGGGGGGAGGAGACCCAGTACTTC.

The chain uses TRBV18 and TRBJ1-2; TRBD1 aligns across 7 bases. Per the germline V gene, CDR1 is KGHSH and CDR2 is LQKENI. There are 13 residues in the CDR3. The ends lost 4 bases at V and 4 bases at J; junction bases unmatched: 3. The CDR3 DNA sequence: TGTGCCAGCTCACAAGGGGGCAGCTATGGCTACACCTTC. Its translation: CASSQGGSYGYTF.

This clone was counted only a few times. This rearrangement joins TRBV10-3 to TRBJ2-2; TRBD2 agrees at 10 bases. The V gene's germline CDR1 is ENHRY and CDR2 SYGVKD. CDR3 length equals 15 residues. Trimming cost V 10 bases and J 2 bases; bases outside gene matches: 7. The CDR3 spells CASDPSGGNTGELFF. DNA for the CDR3: TGTGCCAGCGACCCTAGCGGGGGAAACACCGGGGAGCTGTTTTTT.

The chain uses TRBV27 and TRBJ1-4; D might be TRBD1 (5 bases). CDR1 and CDR2 (germline): MNHEY, SMNVEV (reference sequence). This CDR3 has 16 residues. The V end lost 7 bases, the J end lost 0 bases, and 15 bases lay between the germline ends. Here the CDR3 reads CASKADIGATNEKLFF. DNA of the CDR3: TGTGCCAGCAAGGCGGACATCGGAGCAACTAATGAAAAACTGTTTTTT.

The gene calls are TRBV29-1 and TRBJ1-6, with 9 bases lining up with TRBD1. The CDR3 runs to 16 residues. After removal of 6 bases from V and 8 bases from J, the junction contained 14 bases not matched to a gene. CDR1 is SQVTM and CDR2 is ANQGSEA in the germline V gene. Here the CDR3 DNA reads TGCAGCGTCGAGCTACAGGGGGCCATTGCCGATTCACCCCTCCACTTT. It specifies CSVELQGAIADSPLHF. Looking up the rest from reference TRBV29-1 and TRBJ1-6 gives the full variable domain: SAVISQKPSRDICQRGTSLTIQCQVDSQVTMMFWYRQQPGQSLTLIATANQGSEATYESGFVIDKFPISRPNLTFSTLTVSNMSPEDSSIYLCSVELQGAIADSPLHFGNGTRLTVT.

This chain uses TRBV27 with TRBJ1-1, with a tentative D call TRBD1 (6 bases). Germline loops: CDR1 MNHEY, CDR2 SMNVEV (reference sequence). The CDR3 is made up of 16 amino acids. Trimming shortened V by 0 bases and J by 3 bases, and 14 bases separated the two germline ends. Written as DNA, the CDR3 is TGTGCCAGCAGTTTATCGTATCCAGGGGCGTACACTGAAGCTTTCTTT. Translation gives CASSLSYPGAYTEAFF.

The V gene is TRBV5-5, the J gene TRBJ2-7, with TRBD1 identical over 7 bases. From germline, CDR1 is SGHKS and CDR2 YYEKEE (reference sequence). The CDR3 runs to 14 residues. V lost 1 base to trimming and J lost 2 bases; unmatched junction nucleotides: 3. The chain's CDR3 is CASSLQGGPYEQYF. The DNA of the CDR3 is TGTGCCAGCAGCTTGCAAGGGGGCCCCTACGAGCAGTACTTC.

This chain joins TRBV6-5 and TRBJ2-2; TRBD2 matches at 9 bases. There are 15 residues in the CDR3. J lost 6 bases, V lost 7 bases, and 9 bases had no gene match. Germline lookup yields CDR1 MNHEY and CDR2 SVGAGI. CDR3 DNA sequence: TGTGCCAGCACCCCAGCTAGCGGGGCGTCCGGGGAGCTGTTTTTT. Residues: CASTPASGASGELFF.

The chain couples TRBV11-2 to TRBJ2-3; D remains ambiguous. The CDR3 has 13 amino acids. Germline V gives CDR1 SGHAT, CDR2 FQNNGV. Trimming shortened V by 0 bases and J by 6 bases, and 7 bases separated the two germline ends. CDR3 loop: CASSLDPMDTQYF. Written as DNA, the CDR3 is TGTGCCAGCAGCTTAGACCCCATGGATACGCAGTATTTT. The full variable domain, with the rest looked up from reference TRBV11-2 and TRBJ2-3, is EAGVAQSPRYKIIEKRQSVAFWCNPISGHATLYWYQQILGQGPKLLIQFQNNGVVDDSQLPKDRFSAERLKGVDSTLKIQPAKLEDSAVYLCASSLDPMDTQYFGPGTRLTVL.

This clone was seen once. The chain recombines TRBV5-4 with TRBJ2-6, with 9 bases lining up with TRBD1. The junction had 13 bases not matched to a gene; V was cut back by 4 bases and J by 5 bases. The germline CDR1 and CDR2 sequences are SGHNT and YYREEE (reference sequence). This CDR3 comprises 18 residues. DNA of the CDR3: TGTGCCAGCAGCGACCTCGGGACAGGGACTCTTCGGGCCAACGTCCTGACTTTC. This sequence encodes CASSDLGTGTLRANVLTF.

The chain employs TRBV5-1 and TRBJ2-3; D is unclear. The CDR3 sequence is 16 residues long. V was cut by 0 bases and J by 4 bases, with 15 bases left in between. Germline CDR1 SGHRS, CDR2 YFSETQ. The CDR3 DNA reads TGCGCCAGCAGCTTGGGATCGTACAGACCAGCAGATACGCAGTATTTT. The encoded protein is CASSLGSYRPADTQYF. The whole variable domain, remainder taken from reference TRBV5-1 and TRBJ2-3, is KAGVTQTPRYLIKTRGQQVTLSCSPISGHRSVSWYQQTPGQGLQFLFEYFSETQRNKGNFPGRFSGRQFSNSRSEMNVSTLELGDSALYLCASSLGSYRPADTQYFGPGTRLTVL.